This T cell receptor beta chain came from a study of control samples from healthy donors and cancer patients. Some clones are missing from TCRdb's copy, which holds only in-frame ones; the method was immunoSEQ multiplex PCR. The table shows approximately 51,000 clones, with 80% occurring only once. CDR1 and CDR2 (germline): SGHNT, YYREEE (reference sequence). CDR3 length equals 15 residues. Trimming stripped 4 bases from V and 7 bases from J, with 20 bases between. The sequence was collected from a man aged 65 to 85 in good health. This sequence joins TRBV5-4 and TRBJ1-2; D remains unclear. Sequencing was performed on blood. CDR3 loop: CASSPRESFIGGYTF. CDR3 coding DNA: TGTGCCAGCAGCCCCCGGGAATCCTTTATTGGTGGCTACACCTTC.